One sample yielded the 9 T cell receptor beta chains listed below, sequenced in a study of blood T cell repertoires in COVID-19. Here immunoSEQ multiplex PCR was the method, and the copy in TCRdb shows in-frame clones only, minus some. The table records some 220,000 clones, approximately 85% of them present only once. The sequenced material came from peripheral blood. These receptors were taken from a man aged 45-65 years with COVID-19, enrolled during active disease.

The rearrangement uses TRBV7-3 and TRBJ1-6; the match to TRBD1 covers 8 bases. CDR1 SGHTA and CDR2 FQGTGA come from the germline V gene. V shed 2 bases and J 6 bases; nucleotides not matched to a gene: 0. The CDR3 runs 14 residues. Here the CDR3 DNA reads TGTGCCAGCAGCTTACAGGGGGCTAATTCACCCCTCCACTTT. Translated, it gives CASSLQGANSPLHF.

The chain uses TRBV14 and TRBJ2-7; 11 positions agree with TRBD2. The CDR3 is made up of 15 amino acids. The trim removed 2 bases at V and 6 bases at J, leaving 6 bases unmatched. Germline V gives CDR1 SGHDN, CDR2 FVKESK. Here the CDR3 DNA reads TGTGCCAGCAGCCAACTTAGCGGGGGGGCCGGCGAGCAGTACTTC. This sequence encodes CASSQLSGGAGEQYF.

V is TRBV19 and J is TRBJ1-5, with a weak D call TRBD1 (6 bases). The CDR3 is 14 amino acids. Trimming left V 7 bases short and J 4 bases short, with 14 bases between. Germline loops: CDR1 LNHDA, CDR2 SQIVND (reference sequence). The DNA for the CDR3 is TGTGCCAGTACCTCGGGGGGCGGGAATCAGCCCCAGCATTTT. Its protein product is CASTSGGGNQPQHF.

This chain joins TRBV4-1 and TRBJ1-6; TRBD1 matches at 10 bases. This CDR3 is built from 17 residues. V was clipped by 1 base and J by 0 bases; unmatched bases: 0. Germline CDR1 is MGHRA and CDR2 is YSYEKL. The CDR3 sequence: CASSQGQGASYNSPLHF. The CDR3 bases are TGCGCCAGCAGCCAAGGACAGGGGGCCTCCTATAATTCACCCCTCCACTTT.

This clone was observed a handful of times. This CDR3 is also generated by other DNA sequences in the sample. This chain uses TRBV7-9 with TRBJ2-7, with D perhaps matching TRBD2 (6 bases). V shed 0 bases and J shed 6 bases, with 9 bases lying between them. This CDR3 has 13 amino acids. Germline CDR1 SEHNR, CDR2 FQNEAQ (reference sequence). The DNA for the CDR3 is TGTGCCAGCAGCTTAGCGGGGGGATTCGAGCAGTACTTC. Translating gives CASSLAGGFEQYF.

CDR3 in amino acids: CASRESGTGGWGTEAFF. As DNA, the CDR3 is TGTGCCAGCAGGGAATCCGGGACAGGGGGCTGGGGCACTGAAGCTTTCTTT. V gene TRBV28 combines with J gene TRBJ1-1; 12 positions match TRBD1. The germline V gene has CDR1 MDHEN and CDR2 SYDVKM. V lost 6 bases to trimming and J lost 4 bases; unmatched junction nucleotides: 12. The CDR3 has 17 residues.

CDR3 DNA sequence: TGTGCCGAACGTTCAGGGAAAAACATTCAGTACTTC. It encodes CAERSGKNIQYF. The chain carries TRBV7-6 and TRBJ2-4, with D possibly being TRBD1 (5 bases). Germline values: CDR1 SGHVS, CDR2 FNYEAQ. The V end was cut by 11 bases, the J end by 4 bases, with 12 bases between. The CDR3 length is 12 residues.

This clone was detected once. The chain couples TRBV5-5 to TRBJ2-7; 7 bases match TRBD1. The J segment lost 0 bases and the V segment lost 6 bases, leaving 9 bases of the junction unmatched. Germline lookup yields CDR1 SGHKS and CDR2 YYEKEE (reference sequence). The CDR3 is made up of 15 amino acids. The CDR3, as DNA: TGTGCCAGCAACCCCTGGGGGACAGCCTCCTACGAGCAGTACTTC. As protein: CASNPWGTASYEQYF.

The chain joins TRBV7-3 to TRBJ2-2, with 11 positions matching TRBD1. The CDR3 is 16 residues long. The germline gives CDR1 SGHTA, CDR2 FQGTGA. V was clipped by 6 bases and J by 4 bases; unmatched bases: 7. The CDR3 loop is CASSAPGTGGTGELFF. The CDR3 DNA is TGTGCCAGCAGTGCCCCGGGGACAGGGGGCACCGGGGAGCTGTTTTTT.